This entry is about one TCR beta chain. The source of the sample is a study of blood T cell repertoires in COVID-19. Study overall: Spain, Italy and the United States supplied samples that represented acute and convalescent COVID-19. The analysed material was cDNA or gDNA that came from T cells, B-cell-depleted T cells, or PBMCs.

The authors' processing: Reference gene primer amplification in the assay estimated nucleated cell counts. The method was immunoSEQ multiplex PCR; TCRdb's version includes in-frame clones alone and lacks a portion of them. The V and J calls and the clone size are those of that table, but D and trimming were determined from the DNA. Counted here are approximately 280,000 clones, 70% to 85% occurring once; the ten biggest clones make up almost 1.5%. Germline lookup yields CDR1 SGDLS and CDR2 YYNGEE. The J segment lost 5 bases and the V segment lost 0 bases, leaving 2 bases of the junction unmatched. CDR3 length: 14 amino acids.

The chain joins TRBV9 to TRBJ1-1; TRBD1 matches at 9 bases. The source of this sequence is a human donor with COVID-19, enrolled during active disease. The donor label of this sample is uncertain. Material for sequencing was peripheral blood. The chain's CDR3 is CASSVGQGETEAFF. CDR3 DNA sequence: TGTGCCAGCAGCGTAGGACAGGGGGAGACTGAAGCTTTCTTT.